The rows below give T cell receptor beta chains drawn from one sample of a study of blood T cells in healthy people across ages. From the 5' RACE reads, TCRdb called clonotypes with MiXCR, one entry per CDR3 protein. This repertoire shows fewer than 1,000,000 distinct CDR3 sequences, 46% found once; its top ten account for less than 20%. The sample taken for sequencing was blood. The receptors here all came from a man older than 75 in good health. Each CDR3 is given with its conserved first and last residue. A D gene is named only where the DNA matches it firmly. Clone size is given for some rows only: seen once, a few or many times, or a class if the clone is expanded.

TRBJ2-3	TRBD2	few	TRBV7-9	TGTGCCAGCAGCTCCCGGACTAGCGGGAGTATCGGGTTCGGCACAGATACGCAGTATTTT	CASSSRTSGSIGFGTDTQYF
TRBJ2-7	TRBD2	NA	TRBV20-1	TGCAGTGCCTTACTAGCGGGAGCCTGCGAGCAGTACTTC	CSALLAGACEQYF
TRBJ2-5	NA	NA	TRBV20-1	TGCAGTGCTAGGGCTGAGGGGCCAGAGACCCAGTACTTC	CSARAEGPETQYF
TRBJ2-5	NA	few	TRBV6-1	TGTGCCAGCAGTGGCGTGGGAGGACTCACTGAGCAGTACTTC	CASSGVGGLTEQYF
TRBJ2-5	TRBD2	NA	TRBV12-3/TRBV12-4	TGTGCCAGCAGTTCCTCCTGGCGGGAGGGTTACAGTGAGCAGTACTTC	CASSSSWREGYSEQYF
TRBJ2-7	TRBD2	NA	TRBV27	TGTGCCAGCAGGCGAACCGGGACTAGCGGTCCGACTCGGTACGAGCAGTACTTC	CASRRTGTSGPTRYEQYF
TRBJ2-2	NA	NA	TRBV7-2	TGTGCCAGCAGCCCCGTGAGCCGCGGGGGGGAGCTGTTTTTT	CASSPVSRGGELFF
TRBJ2-7	NA	NA	TRBV20-1	TGCAGTGCTAGTTATAGGGGAAGGACCTACGAGCAGTACTTC	CSASYRGRTYEQYF
TRBJ2-7	TRBD2	few	TRBV7-2	TGTGCCAGCAGCTTACGGACTAGCGGGATGGATTTCTCCTACGAGCAGTACTTC	CASSLRTSGMDFSYEQYF
TRBJ1-2	NA	NA	TRBV5-6	TGTGCCAGCAGGTGGCTCGGGGGCGGGGGCTATGGCTACACCTTC	CASRWLGGGGYGYTF
TRBJ2-7	NA	many	TRBV10-3	TGTGCCATCAGCCGACTGCAATCCGGGGCCGAGCAGTACTTC	CAISRLQSGAEQYF
TRBJ2-3	NA	NA	TRBV4-1	TGCGCCAGCAGCCAAGATAGGACGTCAACTAGCACAGATACGCAGTATTTT	CASSQDRTSTSTDTQYF
TRBJ2-1	TRBD2	NA	TRBV12-3/TRBV12-4	TGTGCCAGCAGACAAAAGCGGGAACCCACGAAGGGCAATGAGCAGTTCTTC	CASRQKREPTKGNEQFF
TRBJ2-1	NA	NA	TRBV20-1	TGCAGTGCTTACGGCAATGAGCAGTTCTTC	CSAYGNEQFF
TRBJ1-2	NA	NA	TRBV20-1	TGCAGTGCTAGCATGGGGACCGCCTATGGCTACACCTTC	CSASMGTAYGYTF
TRBJ1-2	NA	few	TRBV28	TGTGCCAGCAGTTTATACGGAGGCAGAGGCTATGGCTACACCTTC	CASSLYGGRGYGYTF
TRBJ2-3	NA	NA	TRBV5-1	TGCGCCAGCAGCTTAAGCAGGGATGGCGCAGATACGCAGTATTTT	CASSLSRDGADTQYF
TRBJ2-3	TRBD2	NA	TRBV12-3/TRBV12-4	TGTGCCAGCAGTTTACCCCTAGCGGGGGGGAATACGCAGTATTTT	CASSLPLAGGNTQYF
TRBJ1-2	NA	few	TRBV6-2/TRBV6-3	TGTGCCAGCAGTTACGGCGGAGGGGTCGGCTATGGCTACACCTTC	CASSYGGGVGYGYTF
TRBJ2-2	TRBD2	once	TRBV7-9	TGTGCCAGCAGCTTTATAGCGGGGGTCGTCGGGGAGCTGTTTTTT	CASSFIAGVVGELFF
TRBJ2-1	NA	few	TRBV20-1	TGCAGTGCTTTCTGGGTTGAGCAGTTCTTC	CSAFWVEQFF
TRBJ2-7	TRBD1	NA	TRBV6-5	TGTGCCAGCAGTTCCCCGGGACAGGGGACCGACGAGCAGTACTTC	CASSSPGQGTDEQYF
TRBJ1-1	TRBD1	NA	TRBV11-3	TGTGCCAGCAGCTGGACAGGGCGCACTGAAGCTTTCTTT	CASSWTGRTEAFF
TRBJ1-4	NA	NA	TRBV30	TGTGCCAGGTCAACGGGGGCGAAAAAACTGTTTTTT	CARSTGAKKLFF
TRBJ2-5	NA	few	TRBV19	TGTGCCAGTAGTCCACCTCCCGACAGACAAGAGACCCAGTACTTC	CASSPPPDRQETQYF
TRBJ2-3	NA	many	TRBV29-1	TGCAGCACCTCCGGGGACGTTACTAGCACAGATACGCAGTATTTT	CSTSGDVTSTDTQYF
TRBJ2-7	TRBD2	few	TRBV4-1	TGCGCCAGCAGCCAAGTTGTCCTAGCGGGAGGTGAGCAGTACTTC	CASSQVVLAGGEQYF
TRBJ2-3	NA	NA	TRBV30	TGTGCCTGGAGTGGGGACTGGGACACAGATACGCAGTATTTT	CAWSGDWDTDTQYF
TRBJ2-7	TRBD2	NA	TRBV29-1	TGCAGCGTGATCCTAGCGGGAGGCTACGAGCAGTACTTC	CSVILAGGYEQYF
TRBJ2-5	TRBD2	few	TRBV14	TGTGCCAGCAGCCACCCCAAAGCGACTAGCCTTTCCTACAATGAGCAGTACTTC	CASSHPKATSLSYNEQYF
TRBJ2-1	NA	few	TRBV7-2	TGTGCCAGCAGCTTACCCTCCGGCGATGAGCAGTTCTTC	CASSLPSGDEQFF
TRBJ2-3	NA	few	TRBV5-5	TGTGCCAGCAGCTCAAAGCGGGCCAGCACAGATACGCAGTATTTT	CASSSKRASTDTQYF
TRBJ2-1	NA	NA	TRBV5-1	TGCGCCAGCAGCTCCTGGGACGGAGGCAATGAGCAGTTCTTC	CASSSWDGGNEQFF
TRBJ1-4	NA	NA	TRBV29-1	TGCAGCGTTGGCAGGGGAGGAGAGAAACTGTTTTTT	CSVGRGGEKLFF
TRBJ2-5	NA	few	TRBV7-2	TGTGCCAGCAGCTTAGCGCTTGGGGAACACCAAGAGACCCAGTACTTC	CASSLALGEHQETQYF
TRBJ2-1	NA	NA	TRBV4-2	TGTGCCAGCAGCCAAGGTCCTAGACGCAGCTCCTACAATGAGCAGTTCTTC	CASSQGPRRSSYNEQFF
TRBJ2-6	NA	NA	TRBV5-1	TGCGCCAGCAGCCAAGGGGGGAGTAAGGCCGACGTCCTGACTTTC	CASSQGGSKADVLTF
TRBJ2-2	NA	NA	TRBV28	TGTGCCAGCAAAGTCAGCACCGGGGAGCTGTTTTTT	CASKVSTGELFF
TRBJ1-2	NA	NA	TRBV7-2	TGTGCCAGCAGCTTTCCCGAATTTAACTATGGCTACACCTTC	CASSFPEFNYGYTF
TRBJ2-2	NA	NA	TRBV11-3	TGTGCCAGCAGCTTAGATCAACGCGGGGAGCTGTTTTTT	CASSLDQRGELFF
TRBJ2-5	TRBD1	NA	TRBV7-2	TGTGCCAGCAGCTATAGGACAGGGAGACATCAAGAGACCCAGTACTTC	CASSYRTGRHQETQYF
TRBJ1-5	NA	NA	TRBV15	TGTGCCACCAGCAGAGATCGGGGGGCGCGACAGCCCCAGCATTTT	CATSRDRGARQPQHF
TRBJ2-7	NA	few	TRBV5-1	TGCGCCAGCAGCTTGGACGGGCAGCGCTCCTCCTCCTACGAGCAGTACTTC	CASSLDGQRSSSYEQYF
TRBJ2-3	TRBD1	few	TRBV29-1	TGCAGCGTAGACAGGGGGCCCACAGATACGCAGTATTTT	CSVDRGPTDTQYF
TRBJ1-5	NA	NA	TRBV3-1	TGTGCCAGCAGTAATGGGAGGGGAGATCAGCCCCAGCATTTT	CASSNGRGDQPQHF
TRBJ2-7	TRBD1	few	TRBV14	TGTGCCAGCGGACAACAGGGGGGAGGCTACGAGCAGTACTTC	CASGQQGGGYEQYF